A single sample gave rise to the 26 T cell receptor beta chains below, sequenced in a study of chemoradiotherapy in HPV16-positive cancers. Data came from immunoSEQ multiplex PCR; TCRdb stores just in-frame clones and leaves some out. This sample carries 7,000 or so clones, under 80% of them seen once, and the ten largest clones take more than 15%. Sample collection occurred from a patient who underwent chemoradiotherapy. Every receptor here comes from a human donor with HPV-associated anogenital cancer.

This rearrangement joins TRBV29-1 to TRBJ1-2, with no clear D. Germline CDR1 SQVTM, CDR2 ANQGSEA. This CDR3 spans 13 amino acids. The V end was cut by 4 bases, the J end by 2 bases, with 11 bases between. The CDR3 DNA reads TGCAGCGTTGCCTCCGCGGACAACTATGGCTACACCTTC. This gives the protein CSVASADNYGYTF.

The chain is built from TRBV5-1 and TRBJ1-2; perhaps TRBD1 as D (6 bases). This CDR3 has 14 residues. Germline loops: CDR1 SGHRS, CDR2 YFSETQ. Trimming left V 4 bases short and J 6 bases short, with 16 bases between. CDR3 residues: CASSPGAWGDGYTF. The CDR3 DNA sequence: TGCGCCAGCAGCCCGGGGGCGTGGGGGGATGGCTACACCTTC.

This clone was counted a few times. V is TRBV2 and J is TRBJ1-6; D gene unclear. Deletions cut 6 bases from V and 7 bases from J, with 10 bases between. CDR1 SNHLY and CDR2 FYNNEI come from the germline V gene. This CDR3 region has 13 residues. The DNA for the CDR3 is TGTGCCAGCAGAAAGACGGAGAATTCACCCCTCCACTTT. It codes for CASRKTENSPLHF.

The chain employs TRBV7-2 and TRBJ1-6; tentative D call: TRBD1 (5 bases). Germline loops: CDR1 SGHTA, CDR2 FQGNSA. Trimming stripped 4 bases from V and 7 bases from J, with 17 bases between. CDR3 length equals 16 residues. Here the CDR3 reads CASSSFPGRINSPLHF. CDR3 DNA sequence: TGTGCCAGCAGCTCATTCCCGGGACGGATCAATTCACCCCTCCACTTT.

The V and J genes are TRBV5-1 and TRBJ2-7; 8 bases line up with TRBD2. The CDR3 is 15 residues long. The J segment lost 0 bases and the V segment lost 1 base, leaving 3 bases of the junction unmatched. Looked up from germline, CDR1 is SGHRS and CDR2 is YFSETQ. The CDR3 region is CASSLRGGHSYEQYF. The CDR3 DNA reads TGCGCCAGCAGCTTGCGCGGGGGGCACTCCTACGAGCAGTACTTC.

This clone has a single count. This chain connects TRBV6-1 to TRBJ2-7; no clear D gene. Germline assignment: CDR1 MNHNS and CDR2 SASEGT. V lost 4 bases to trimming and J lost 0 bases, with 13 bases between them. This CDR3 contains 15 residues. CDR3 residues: CASSVSTSPSYEQYF. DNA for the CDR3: TGTGCCAGCAGTGTTTCCACCAGCCCCTCCTACGAGCAGTACTTC.

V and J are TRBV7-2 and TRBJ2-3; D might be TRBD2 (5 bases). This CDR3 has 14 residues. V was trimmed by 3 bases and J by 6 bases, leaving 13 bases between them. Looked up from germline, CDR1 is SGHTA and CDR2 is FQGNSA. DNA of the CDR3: TGTGCCAGCAGCTTGACTACACCAAGGGATACGCAGTATTTT. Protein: CASSLTTPRDTQYF. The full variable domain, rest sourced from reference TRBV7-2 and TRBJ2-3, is GAGVSQSPSNKVTEKGKDVELRCDPISGHTALYWYRQSLGQGLEFLIYFQGNSAPDKSGLPSDRFSAERTGGSVSTLTIQRTQQEDSAVYLCASSLTTPRDTQYFGPGTRLTVL.

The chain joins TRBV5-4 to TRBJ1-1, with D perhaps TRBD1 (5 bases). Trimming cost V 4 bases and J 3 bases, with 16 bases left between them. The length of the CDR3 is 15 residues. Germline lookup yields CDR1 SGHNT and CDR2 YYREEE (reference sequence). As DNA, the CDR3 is TGTGCCAGCAGCCCCTCTACTGGGGGATACACTGAAGCTTTCTTT. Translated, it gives CASSPSTGGYTEAFF.

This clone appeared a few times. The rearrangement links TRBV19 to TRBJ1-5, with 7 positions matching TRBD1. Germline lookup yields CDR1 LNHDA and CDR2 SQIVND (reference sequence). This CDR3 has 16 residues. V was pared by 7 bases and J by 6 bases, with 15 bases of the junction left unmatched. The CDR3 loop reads CASTLTNRGSIQPQHF. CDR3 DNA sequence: TGTGCCAGTACCCTGACCAACAGGGGAAGTATTCAGCCCCAGCATTTT.

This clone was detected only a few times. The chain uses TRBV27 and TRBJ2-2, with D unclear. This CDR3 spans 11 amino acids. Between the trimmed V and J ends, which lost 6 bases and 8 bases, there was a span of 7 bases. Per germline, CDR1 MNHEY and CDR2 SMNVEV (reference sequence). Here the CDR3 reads CASRKNGELFF. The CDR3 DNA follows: TGTGCCAGCAGGAAGAATGGGGAGCTGTTTTTT.

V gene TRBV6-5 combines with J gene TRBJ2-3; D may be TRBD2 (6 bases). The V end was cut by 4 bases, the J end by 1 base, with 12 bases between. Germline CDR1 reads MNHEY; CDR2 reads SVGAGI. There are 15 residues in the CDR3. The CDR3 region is CASSFAPSGTDTQYF. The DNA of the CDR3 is TGTGCCAGCAGTTTCGCCCCTAGCGGCACAGATACGCAGTATTTT.

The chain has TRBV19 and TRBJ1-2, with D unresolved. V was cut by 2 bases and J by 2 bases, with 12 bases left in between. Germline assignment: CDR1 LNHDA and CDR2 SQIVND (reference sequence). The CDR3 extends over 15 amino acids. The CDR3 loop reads CASSILRSRNYGYTF. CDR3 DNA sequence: TGTGCCAGTAGTATACTACGGAGTCGGAACTATGGCTACACCTTC.

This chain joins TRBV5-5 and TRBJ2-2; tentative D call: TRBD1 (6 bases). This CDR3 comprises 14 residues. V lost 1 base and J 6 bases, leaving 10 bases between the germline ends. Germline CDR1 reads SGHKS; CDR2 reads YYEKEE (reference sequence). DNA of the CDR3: TGTGCCAGCAGCTTGACAGGGCTGTCCGGGGAGCTGTTTTTT. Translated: CASSLTGLSGELFF. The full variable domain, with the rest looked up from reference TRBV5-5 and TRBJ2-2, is DAGVTQSPTHLIKTRGQQVTLRCSPISGHKSVSWYQQVLGQGPQFIFQYYEKEERGRGNFPDRFSARQFPNYSSELNVNALLLGDSALYLCASSLTGLSGELFFGEGSRLTVL.

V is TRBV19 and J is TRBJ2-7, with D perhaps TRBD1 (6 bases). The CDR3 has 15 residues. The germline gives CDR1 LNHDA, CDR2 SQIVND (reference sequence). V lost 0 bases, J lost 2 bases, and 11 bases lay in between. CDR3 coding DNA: TGTGCCAGTAGTATAGATCTGCAGGGGACCTACGAGCAGTACTTC. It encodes CASSIDLQGTYEQYF.

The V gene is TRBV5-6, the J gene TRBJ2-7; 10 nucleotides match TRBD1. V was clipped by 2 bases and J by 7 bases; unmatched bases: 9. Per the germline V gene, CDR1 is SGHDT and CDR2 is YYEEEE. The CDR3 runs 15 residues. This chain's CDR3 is CASSLAGTGAREQYF. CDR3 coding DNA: TGTGCCAGCAGCTTAGCCGGGACAGGGGCACGGGAGCAGTACTTC.

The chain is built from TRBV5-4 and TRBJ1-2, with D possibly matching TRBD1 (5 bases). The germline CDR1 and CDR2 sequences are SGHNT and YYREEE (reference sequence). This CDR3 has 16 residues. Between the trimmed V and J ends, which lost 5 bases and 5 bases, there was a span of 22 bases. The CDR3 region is CASRRQGEGLGYGYTF. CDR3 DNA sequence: TGTGCCAGCAGGAGGCAAGGGGAGGGACTCGGATATGGCTACACCTTC.

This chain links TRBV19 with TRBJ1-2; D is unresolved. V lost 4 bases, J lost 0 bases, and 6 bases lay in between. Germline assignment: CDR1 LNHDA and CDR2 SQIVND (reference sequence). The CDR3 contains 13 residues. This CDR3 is CASSNRANYGYTF. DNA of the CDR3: TGTGCCAGTAGTAATCGAGCTAACTATGGCTACACCTTC.

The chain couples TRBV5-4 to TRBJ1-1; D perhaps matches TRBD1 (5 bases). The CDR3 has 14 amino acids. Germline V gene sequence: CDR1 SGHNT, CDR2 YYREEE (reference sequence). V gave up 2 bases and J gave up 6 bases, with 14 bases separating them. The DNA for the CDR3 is TGTGCCAGCAGCTTTTTCGGGGGTTCGGCTGAAGCTTTCTTT. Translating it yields CASSFFGGSAEAFF.

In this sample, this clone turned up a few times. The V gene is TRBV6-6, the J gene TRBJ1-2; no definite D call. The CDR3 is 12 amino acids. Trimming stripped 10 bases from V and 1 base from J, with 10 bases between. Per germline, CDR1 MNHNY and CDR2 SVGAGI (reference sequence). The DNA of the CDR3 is TGTGCCACGCAAGAAAGTAACTATGGCTACACCTTC. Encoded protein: CATQESNYGYTF.

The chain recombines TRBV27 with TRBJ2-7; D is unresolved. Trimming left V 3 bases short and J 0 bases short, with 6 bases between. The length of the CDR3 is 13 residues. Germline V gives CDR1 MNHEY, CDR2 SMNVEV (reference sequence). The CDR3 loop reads CASSLGYSYEQYF. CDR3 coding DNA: TGTGCCAGCAGTTTGGGCTACTCCTACGAGCAGTACTTC.

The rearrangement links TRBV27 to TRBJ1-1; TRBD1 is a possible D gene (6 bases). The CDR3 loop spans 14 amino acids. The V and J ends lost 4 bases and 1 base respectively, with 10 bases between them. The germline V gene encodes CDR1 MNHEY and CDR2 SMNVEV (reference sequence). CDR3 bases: TGTGCCAGCAGTTATAGGGGGGGGAACACTGAAGCTTTCTTT. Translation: CASSYRGGNTEAFF.

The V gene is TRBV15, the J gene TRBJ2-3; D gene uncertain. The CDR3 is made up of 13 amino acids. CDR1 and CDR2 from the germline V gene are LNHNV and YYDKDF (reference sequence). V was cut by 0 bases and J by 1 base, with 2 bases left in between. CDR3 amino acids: CATSREGTDTQYF. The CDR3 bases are TGTGCCACCAGCAGAGAGGGCACAGATACGCAGTATTTT. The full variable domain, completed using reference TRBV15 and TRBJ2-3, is DAMVIQNPRYQVTQFGKPVTLSCSQTLNHNVMYWYQQKSSQAPKLLFHYYDKDFNNEADTPDNFQSRRPNTSFCFLDIRSPGLGDTAMYLCATSREGTDTQYFGPGTRLTVL.

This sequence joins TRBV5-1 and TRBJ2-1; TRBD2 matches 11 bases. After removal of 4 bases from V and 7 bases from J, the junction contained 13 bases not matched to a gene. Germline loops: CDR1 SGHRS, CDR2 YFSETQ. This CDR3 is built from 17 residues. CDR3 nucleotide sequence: TGCGCCAGCAGCGTACAACCCCTAGCGGGGGGAATGAATGAGCAGTTCTTC. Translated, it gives CASSVQPLAGGMNEQFF. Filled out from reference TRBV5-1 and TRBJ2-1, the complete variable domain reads KAGVTQTPRYLIKTRGQQVTLSCSPISGHRSVSWYQQTPGQGLQFLFEYFSETQRNKGNFPGRFSGRQFSNSRSEMNVSTLELGDSALYLCASSVQPLAGGMNEQFFGPGTRLTVL.

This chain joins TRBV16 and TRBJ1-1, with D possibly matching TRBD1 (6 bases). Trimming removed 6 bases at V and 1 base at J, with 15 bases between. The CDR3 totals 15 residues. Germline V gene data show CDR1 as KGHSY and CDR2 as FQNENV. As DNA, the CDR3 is TGTGCCAGCAGTCCCCTGGACAGTACGAACACTGAAGCTTTCTTT. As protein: CASSPLDSTNTEAFF. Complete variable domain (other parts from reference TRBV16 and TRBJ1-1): GEEVAQTPKHLVRGEGQKAKLYCAPIKGHSYVFWYQQVLKNEFKFLISFQNENVFDETGMPKERFSAKCLPNSPCSLEIQATKLEDSAVYFCASSPLDSTNTEAFFGQGTRLTVV.

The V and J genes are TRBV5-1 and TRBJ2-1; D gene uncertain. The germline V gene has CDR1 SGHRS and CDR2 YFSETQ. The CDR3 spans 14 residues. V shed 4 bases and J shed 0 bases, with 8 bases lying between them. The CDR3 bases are TGCGCCAGCAGCATCAGTCCCTCCTACAATGAGCAGTTCTTC. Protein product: CASSISPSYNEQFF.

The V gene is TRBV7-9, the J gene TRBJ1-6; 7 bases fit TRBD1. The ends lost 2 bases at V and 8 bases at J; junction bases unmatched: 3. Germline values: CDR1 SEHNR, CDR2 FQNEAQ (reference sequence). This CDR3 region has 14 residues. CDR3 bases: TGTGCCAGCAGCTTAAGCAGGGGGGATTCACCCCTCCACTTT. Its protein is CASSLSRGDSPLHF.